This is a list of T cell receptor beta chains from one sample in a study of blood T cell repertoires in COVID-19. Repertoires were generated with immunoSEQ multiplex PCR, while TCRdb's copy carries only in-frame clones and drops some. Here the sample spans 180,000 or so clones, about 80% being singletons. The sample consisted of PBMCs or T cells enriched from blood (not recorded which). These receptors were obtained from a man aged 35-49 years who had recovered from COVID-19. Both conserved end residues are part of each CDR3. Each record gives: clone size, D gene, V gene, J gene, CDR3 protein, CDR3 DNA. A D gene is named only where the DNA matches it firmly. Not all rows give a size; the values are once, few, many and, for expanded clones, a class.

.	TRBD2	TRBV4-1	TRBJ2-2	CASSQETSGGAGELFF	TGCGCCAGCAGCCAAGAGACTAGCGGGGGGGCCGGGGAGCTGTTTTTT
.	TRBD1	TRBV7-9	TRBJ1-5	CASSLTGGWPQHF	TGTGCCAGCAGTTTAACAGGGGGTTGGCCCCAGCATTTT
.	TRBD1	TRBV11-3	TRBJ2-2	CASSIGQGVNTGELFF	TGTGCCAGCAGCATAGGACAGGGGGTGAACACCGGGGAGCTGTTTTTT
.	TRBD2	TRBV7-2	TRBJ2-3	CASSSLWGGGTPDTQYF	TGTGCCAGCAGCTCGCTTTGGGGCGGGGGGACCCCAGATACGCAGTATTTT
.	.	TRBV19	TRBJ2-3	CASSIVGLRSSTDTQYF	TGTGCCAGTAGTATCGTGGGACTGCGCTCTAGCACAGATACGCAGTATTTT
.	TRBD1	TRBV4-1	TRBJ1-3	CASSRSTGSNSGNTIYF	TGCGCCAGCAGCCGTTCGACAGGGTCGAACTCTGGAAACACCATATATTTT
.	.	TRBV15	TRBJ2-3	CATSRVSADTQYF	TGTGCCACCAGCAGAGTGTCCGCAGATACGCAGTATTTT
.	.	TRBV3-1/TRBV3-2	TRBJ1-2	CASSQYSYGYTF	TGTGCCAGCAGCCAATACTCCTATGGCTACACCTTC
.	.	TRBV7-8	TRBJ1-1	CASSLASGWMNTEAFF	TGTGCCAGCAGCTTAGCCTCAGGTTGGATGAACACTGAAGCTTTCTTT
.	TRBD1	TRBV24-1	TRBJ2-2	CATSDRTGGDTGELFF	TGTGCCACCAGTGATCGTACAGGGGGCGACACCGGGGAGCTGTTTTTT
few	TRBD1	TRBV6-2/TRBV6-3	TRBJ2-5	CASSYRLGQGEWETQYF	TGTGCCAGCAGTTATCGTCTCGGACAGGGGGAGTGGGAGACCCAGTACTTC
.	.	TRBV28	TRBJ1-1	CASSLLTEAFF	TGTGCCAGCAGTCTCCTCACTGAAGCTTTCTTT
.	TRBD1	TRBV9	TRBJ1-2	CASSRGTGSRNYGYTF	TGTGCCAGCAGCAGGGGGACAGGGTCTAGAAACTATGGCTACACCTTC
.	.	TRBV15	TRBJ1-6	CATRSQLESPLHF	TGTGCCACCCGATCACAGTTAGAATCACCCCTCCACTTT